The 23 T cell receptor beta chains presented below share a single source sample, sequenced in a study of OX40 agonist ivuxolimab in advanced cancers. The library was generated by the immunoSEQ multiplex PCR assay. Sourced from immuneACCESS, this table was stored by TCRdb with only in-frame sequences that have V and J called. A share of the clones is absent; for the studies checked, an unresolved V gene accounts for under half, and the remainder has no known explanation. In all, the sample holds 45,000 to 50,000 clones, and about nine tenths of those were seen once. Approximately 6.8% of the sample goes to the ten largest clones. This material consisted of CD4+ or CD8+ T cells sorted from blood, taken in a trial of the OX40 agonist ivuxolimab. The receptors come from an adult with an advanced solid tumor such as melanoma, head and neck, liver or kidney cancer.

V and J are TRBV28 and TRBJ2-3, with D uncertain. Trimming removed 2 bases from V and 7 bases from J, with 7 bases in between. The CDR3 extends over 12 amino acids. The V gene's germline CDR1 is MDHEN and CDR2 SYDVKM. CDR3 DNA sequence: TGTGCCAGCAGTTTAAGTAGGAATACGCAGTATTTT. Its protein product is CASSLSRNTQYF.

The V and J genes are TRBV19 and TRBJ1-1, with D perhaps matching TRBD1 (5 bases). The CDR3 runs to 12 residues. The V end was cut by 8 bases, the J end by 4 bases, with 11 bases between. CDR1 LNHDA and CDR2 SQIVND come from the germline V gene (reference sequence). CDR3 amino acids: CASFGGGTEAFF. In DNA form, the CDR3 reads TGTGCCAGTTTCGGGGGGGGCACTGAAGCTTTCTTT.

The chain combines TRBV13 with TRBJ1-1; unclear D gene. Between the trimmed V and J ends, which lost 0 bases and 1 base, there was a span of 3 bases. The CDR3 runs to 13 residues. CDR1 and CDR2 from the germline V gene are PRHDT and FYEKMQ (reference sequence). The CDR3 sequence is CASSLGGNTEAFF. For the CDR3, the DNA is TGTGCCAGCAGCTTAGGAGGGAACACTGAAGCTTTCTTT.

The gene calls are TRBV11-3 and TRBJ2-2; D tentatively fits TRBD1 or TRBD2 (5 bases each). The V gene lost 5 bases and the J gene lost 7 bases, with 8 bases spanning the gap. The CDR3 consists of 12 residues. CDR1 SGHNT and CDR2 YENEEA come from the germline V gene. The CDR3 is CASSLGDGELFF. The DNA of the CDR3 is TGTGCCAGCAGCCTGGGGGACGGGGAGCTGTTTTTT.

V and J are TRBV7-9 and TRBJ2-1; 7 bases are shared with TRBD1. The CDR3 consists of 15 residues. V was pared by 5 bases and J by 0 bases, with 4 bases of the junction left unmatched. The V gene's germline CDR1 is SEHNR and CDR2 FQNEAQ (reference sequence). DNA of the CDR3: TGTGCCAGCAGCCCGGGACAGAACTCCTACAATGAGCAGTTCTTC. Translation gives CASSPGQNSYNEQFF.

CDR3 nucleotides: TGCGCCAGCAGCCACACAGGGGCGAATGAGCAGTTCTTC. This codes for CASSHTGANEQFF. The chain couples TRBV4-1 to TRBJ2-1; 7 bases agree with TRBD1. The CDR3 is made up of 13 amino acids. Germline V gives CDR1 MGHRA, CDR2 YSYEKL. The V segment lost 3 bases and the J segment 7 bases; nucleotides outside the gene matches: 3.

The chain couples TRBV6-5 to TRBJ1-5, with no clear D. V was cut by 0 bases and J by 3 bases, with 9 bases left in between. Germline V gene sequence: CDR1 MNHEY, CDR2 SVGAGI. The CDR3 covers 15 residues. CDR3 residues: CASSYSEGFNQPQHF. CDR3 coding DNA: TGTGCCAGCAGTTACTCTGAAGGATTCAATCAGCCCCAGCATTTT.

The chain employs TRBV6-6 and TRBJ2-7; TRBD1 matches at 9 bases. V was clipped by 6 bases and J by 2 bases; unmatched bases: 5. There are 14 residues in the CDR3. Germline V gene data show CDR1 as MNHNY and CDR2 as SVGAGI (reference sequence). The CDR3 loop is CASRGTGNPYEQYF. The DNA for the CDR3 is TGTGCCAGCAGAGGGACAGGGAACCCCTACGAGCAGTACTTC.

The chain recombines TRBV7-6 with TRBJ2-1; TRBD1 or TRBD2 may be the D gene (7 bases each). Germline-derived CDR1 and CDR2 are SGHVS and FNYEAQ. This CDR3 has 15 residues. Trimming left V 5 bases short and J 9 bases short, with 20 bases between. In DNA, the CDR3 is TGTGCCAGCAGCCCAAGGGCGGGGGACAGAGTTGAGCAGTTCTTC. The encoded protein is CASSPRAGDRVEQFF.

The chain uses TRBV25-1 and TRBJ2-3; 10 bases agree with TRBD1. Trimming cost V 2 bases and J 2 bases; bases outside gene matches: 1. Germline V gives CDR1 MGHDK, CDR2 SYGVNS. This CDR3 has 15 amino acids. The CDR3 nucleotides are TGTGCCAGCAGTGAAGGACAGGGGGACACAGATACGCAGTATTTT. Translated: CASSEGQGDTDTQYF.

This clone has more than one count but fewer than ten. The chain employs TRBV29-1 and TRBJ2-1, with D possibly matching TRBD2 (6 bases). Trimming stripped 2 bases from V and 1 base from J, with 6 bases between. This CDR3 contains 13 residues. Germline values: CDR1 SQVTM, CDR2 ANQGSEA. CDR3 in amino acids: CSVERESYNEQFF. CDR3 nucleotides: TGCAGCGTTGAACGGGAGTCCTACAATGAGCAGTTCTTC.

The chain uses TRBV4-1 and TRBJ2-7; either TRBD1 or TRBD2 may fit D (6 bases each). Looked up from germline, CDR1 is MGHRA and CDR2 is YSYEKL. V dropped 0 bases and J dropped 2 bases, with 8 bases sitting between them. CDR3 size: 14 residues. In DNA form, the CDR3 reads TGCGCCAGCAGCCAAGAAGGGGGGACCTACGAGCAGTACTTC. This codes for CASSQEGGTYEQYF.

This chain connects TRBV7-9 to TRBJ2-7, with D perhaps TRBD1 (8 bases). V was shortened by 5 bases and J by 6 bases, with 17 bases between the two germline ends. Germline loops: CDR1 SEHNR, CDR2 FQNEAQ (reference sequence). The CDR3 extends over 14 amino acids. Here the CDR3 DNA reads TGTGCCAGCAGCGGAACAGGGGGGGAGATCGAGCAGTACTTC. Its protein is CASSGTGGEIEQYF.

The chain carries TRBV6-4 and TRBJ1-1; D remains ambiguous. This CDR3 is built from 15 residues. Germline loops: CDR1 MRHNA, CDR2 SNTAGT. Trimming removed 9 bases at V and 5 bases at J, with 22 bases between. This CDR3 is CARFKGRSMETEAFF. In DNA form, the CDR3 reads TGTGCCAGGTTCAAAGGTAGGTCCATGGAGACTGAAGCTTTCTTT.

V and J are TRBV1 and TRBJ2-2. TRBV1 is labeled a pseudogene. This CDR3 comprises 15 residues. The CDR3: CTSSQDRRPPRELFF. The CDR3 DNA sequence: TGCACCAGCAGCCAAGATAGACGCCCGCCGAGGGAGCTGTTTTTT.

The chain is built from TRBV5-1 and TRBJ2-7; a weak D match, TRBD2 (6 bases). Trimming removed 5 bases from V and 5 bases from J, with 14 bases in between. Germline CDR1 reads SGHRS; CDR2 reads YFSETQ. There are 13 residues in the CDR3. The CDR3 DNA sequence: TGCGCCAGCAGTCGAAGCGGGTGGCACGAGCAGTACTTC. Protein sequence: CASSRSGWHEQYF.

In DNA, the CDR3 is TGTGCCAGCAGCCCCCGCCCGACGGGGCAAAGCAGGACTGAAGCTTTCTTT. Amino acids: CASSPRPTGQSRTEAFF. The genes are TRBV9 and TRBJ1-1; possibly TRBD1 for D (5 bases). CDR1 is SGDLS and CDR2 is YYNGEE in the germline V gene. Deletions cut 4 bases from V and 5 bases from J, with 24 bases between. The CDR3 covers 17 residues.

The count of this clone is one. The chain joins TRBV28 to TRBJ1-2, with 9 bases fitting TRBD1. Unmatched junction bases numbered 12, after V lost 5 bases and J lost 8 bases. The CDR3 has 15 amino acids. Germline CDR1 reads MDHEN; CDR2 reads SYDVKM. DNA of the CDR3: TGTGCCAGCAGTCCCCCTACAGGGGGCAGAGGAGGCTACACCTTC. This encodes CASSPPTGGRGGYTF.

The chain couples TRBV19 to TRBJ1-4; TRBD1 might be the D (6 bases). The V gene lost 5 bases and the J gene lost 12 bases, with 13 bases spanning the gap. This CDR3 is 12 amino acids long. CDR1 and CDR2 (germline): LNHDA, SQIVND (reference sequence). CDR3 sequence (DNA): TGTGCCAGTAGTGATACAGGGAACGAACTGTTTTTT. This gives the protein CASSDTGNELFF.

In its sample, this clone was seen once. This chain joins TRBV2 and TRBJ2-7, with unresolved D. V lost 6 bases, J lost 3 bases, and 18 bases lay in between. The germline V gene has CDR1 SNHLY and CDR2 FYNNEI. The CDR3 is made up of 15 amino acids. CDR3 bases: TGTGCCAGCAGCCCTCCGAGGTGGATGCTCTACGAGCAGTACGTC. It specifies CASSPPRWMLYEQYV.

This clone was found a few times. The CDR3 sequence is CASSLYDGGDLYEQYF. The CDR3 nucleotides are TGCGCCAGCAGCCTATACGACGGCGGGGACCTCTACGAGCAGTACTTC. The chain combines TRBV5-1 with TRBJ2-7, with D tentatively TRBD2 (6 bases). The CDR3 runs 16 residues. Trimming took off 4 bases at V and 3 bases at J, with 20 bases between the two ends. The germline V gene encodes CDR1 SGHRS and CDR2 YFSETQ. The entire variable domain, with the rest obtained from reference TRBV5-1 and TRBJ2-7, is as follows: KAGVTQTPRYLIKTRGQQVTLSCSPISGHRSVSWYQQTPGQGLQFLFEYFSETQRNKGNFPGRFSGRQFSNSRSEMNVSTLELGDSALYLCASSLYDGGDLYEQYFGPGTRLTVT.

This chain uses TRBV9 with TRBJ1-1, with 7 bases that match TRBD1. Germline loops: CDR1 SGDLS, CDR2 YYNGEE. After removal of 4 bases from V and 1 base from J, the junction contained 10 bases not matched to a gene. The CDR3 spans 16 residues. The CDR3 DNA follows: TGTGCCAGCAGCTCAGGGGGGGGCCCCCAGAACACTGAAGCTTTCTTT. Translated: CASSSGGGPQNTEAFF.

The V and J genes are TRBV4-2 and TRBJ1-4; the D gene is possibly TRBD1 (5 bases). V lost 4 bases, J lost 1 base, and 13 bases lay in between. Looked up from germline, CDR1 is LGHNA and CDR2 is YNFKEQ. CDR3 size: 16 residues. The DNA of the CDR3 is TGTGCCAGCAGCCCGGGGGATAGGGGAACTAATGAAAAACTGTTTTTT. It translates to CASSPGDRGTNEKLFF.